The 30 T cell receptor beta chains given below trace back to one sample, sequenced in a study of blood T cell repertoires in COVID-19. Here immunoSEQ multiplex PCR was the method, and the copy in TCRdb shows in-frame clones only, minus some. This sample has about 360,000 clones, with approximately 86% found just once. Sequenced: PBMCs or T cells enriched from blood (not recorded which). The receptors shown here come from a woman between 35 and 50 years old with acute COVID-19.

The V call is TRBV5-1, the J call TRBJ1-3; TRBD1 matches 7 bases. J gave up 2 bases and V 5 bases, and 7 bases lay outside the gene matches. CDR3 size: 15 residues. CDR1 and CDR2 (germline): SGHRS, YFSETQ. The CDR3 sequence is CASSLGQAPGNTIYF. The CDR3 nucleotides are TGCGCCAGCAGTCTCGGACAGGCCCCTGGAAACACCATATATTTT.

V usage is TRBV7-2 and J usage is TRBJ1-2; D call uncertain. The germline gives CDR1 SGHTA, CDR2 FQGNSA. The CDR3 contains 14 residues. V was clipped by 1 base and J by 2 bases, with 8 bases between them. CDR3 nucleotide sequence: TGTGCCAGCAGCTTAGTGACGGGGAACTATGGCTACACCTTC. Translating gives CASSLVTGNYGYTF.

The chain has TRBV4-1 and TRBJ2-1; 8 bases map to TRBD2. CDR3 length: 15 residues. Germline V gene sequence: CDR1 MGHRA, CDR2 YSYEKL. V dropped 1 base and J dropped 8; count of bases not matched to a gene: 7. The CDR3, as DNA: TGCGCCAGCAGCCAAGGGTGGCGGGGGGTCGATGAGCAGTTCTTC. It yields the protein CASSQGWRGVDEQFF.

In regard to this clone: Other DNA sequences within the sample encode an identical CDR3. V gene TRBV30 combines with J gene TRBJ1-2, with 8 positions matching TRBD1. From germline, CDR1 is GTSNPN and CDR2 SVGIG (reference sequence). The CDR3 consists of 11 residues. The V segment lost 5 bases and the J segment 7 bases; nucleotides outside the gene matches: 3. The CDR3 coding sequence is TGTGCCTGGGGACAGGGAAGTGGCTACACCTTC. It encodes CAWGQGSGYTF.

The chain recombines TRBV12-3 or TRBV12-4 with TRBJ1-2; D is unresolved. Trimming took off 6 bases at V and 6 bases at J, with 11 bases between the two ends. The CDR3 length is 12 residues. The chain's CDR3 is CASSPHEDGYTF. CDR3 nucleotide sequence: TGTGCCAGCAGCCCCCACGAGGATGGCTACACCTTC.

CDR3 sequence (DNA): TGTGCCAGCTCCAGGGGAGTTAACTATGGCTACACCTTC. Translated: CASSRGVNYGYTF. This chain joins TRBV9 and TRBJ1-2, with a weak D call TRBD1 (6 bases). Trimming removed 7 bases from V and 1 base from J, with 11 bases in between. The CDR3 contains 13 residues. Germline lookup yields CDR1 SGDLS and CDR2 YYNGEE.

The chain combines TRBV14 with TRBJ2-7; no definite D call. The CDR3 length is 13 residues. Germline CDR1 SGHDN, CDR2 FVKESK. The V and J ends lost 2 bases and 4 bases respectively, with 9 bases between them. CDR3 in amino acids: CASSQKNKYEQYF. CDR3 coding DNA: TGTGCCAGCAGCCAAAAGAACAAATACGAGCAGTACTTC.

The rearrangement uses TRBV10-2 and TRBJ2-3; 13 bases are shared with TRBD2. Germline loops: CDR1 WSHSY, CDR2 SAAADI. The V segment lost 6 bases and the J segment 7 bases; nucleotides outside the gene matches: 10. The CDR3 is made up of 16 amino acids. The CDR3 nucleotides read TGCGCCAGCAGACCCGTGACTAGCGGGGGGACTTATACGCAGTATTTT. Protein product: CASRPVTSGGTYTQYF.

V is TRBV9 and J is TRBJ2-2; the match to TRBD2 covers 8 bases. V lost 0 bases, J lost 3 bases, and 4 bases stayed unmatched. This CDR3 is built from 16 residues. Per germline, CDR1 SGDLS and CDR2 YYNGEE. CDR3 bases: TGTGCCAGCAGCGTAGATATCGGGGGGGACACCGGGGAGCTGTTTTTT. The encoded protein is CASSVDIGGDTGELFF.

This clone came up once. The rearrangement joins TRBV6-5 to TRBJ1-6; TRBD1 matches at 9 bases. V trimming: 0 bases; J trimming: 8 bases; junction bases outside the gene matches: 2. CDR3 length equals 15 residues. Per germline, CDR1 MNHEY and CDR2 SVGAGI. The CDR3 DNA follows: TGTGCCAGCAGTTACTCAAGACAGGGGGATTCACCCCTCCACTTT. It specifies CASSYSRQGDSPLHF.

Remarks on this clone: This same CDR3 is encoded by further DNA sequences in the sample. V is TRBV6-5 and J is TRBJ2-7, with 7 nucleotides matching TRBD1. The V and J ends lost 6 bases and 0 bases, in that order; junction bases with no gene match: 2. The CDR3 spans 13 residues. The V gene's germline CDR1 is MNHEY and CDR2 SVGAGI. CDR3 bases: TGTGCCAGCAGCCGGACAGGCTCCTACGAGCAGTACTTC. Protein product: CASSRTGSYEQYF.

This chain connects TRBV19 to TRBJ1-5; the match to TRBD1 covers 9 bases. V trimming: 4 bases; J trimming: 6 bases; junction bases outside the gene matches: 13. CDR1 is LNHDA, CDR2 SQIVND, per germline (reference sequence). The CDR3 spans 17 residues. CDR3: CASSTTGTGLVGQPQHF. Here the CDR3 DNA reads TGTGCCAGTAGTACAACCGGGACAGGGTTGGTGGGTCAGCCCCAGCATTTT.

This chain's CDR3 is CASRKAQDQYF. The CDR3 DNA is TGTGCCAGCAGGAAGGCGCAGGACCAGTACTTC. This chain uses TRBV6-5 with TRBJ2-5; no clear D. The V and J ends lost 6 bases and 10 bases respectively, with 12 bases between them. CDR3 length: 11 residues. From germline, CDR1 is MNHEY and CDR2 SVGAGI.

V usage is TRBV19 and J usage is TRBJ2-2, with 10 bases that match TRBD2. The CDR3 totals 15 residues. Germline V gene sequence: CDR1 LNHDA, CDR2 SQIVND (reference sequence). The ends lost 3 bases at V and 6 bases at J; junction bases unmatched: 4. The CDR3: CASSISGGASGELFF. The CDR3 DNA reads as TGTGCCAGTAGTATCAGCGGGGGGGCTTCCGGGGAGCTGTTTTTT.

Turning to this clone: The sample carries other DNA sequences with the same CDR3. This sequence joins TRBV19 and TRBJ2-6; tentatively, D is TRBD1 (6 bases). CDR3 length equals 15 residues. Germline CDR1 LNHDA, CDR2 SQIVND (reference sequence). V lost 3 bases, J lost 4 bases, and 10 bases lay in between. CDR3 coding DNA: TGTGCCAGTAGTATTCAGGGGTCCGGGGCCAACGTCCTGACTTTC. It specifies CASSIQGSGANVLTF. The complete variable domain, with remaining parts taken from reference TRBV19 and TRBJ2-6, reads DGGITQSPKYLFRKEGQNVTLSCEQNLNHDAMYWYRQDPGQGLRLIYYSQIVNDFQKGDIAEGYSVSREKKESFPLTVTSAQKNPTAFYLCASSIQGSGANVLTFGAGSRLTVL.

This clone was observed once. The V and J genes are TRBV29-1 and TRBJ2-1, with D tentatively TRBD1 (6 bases). The germline V gene has CDR1 SQVTM and CDR2 ANQGSEA. The CDR3 has 14 amino acids. Trimming cost V 6 bases and J 1 base, with 13 bases left between them. CDR3 amino acids: CSVTGEKSYNEQFF. Written as DNA, the CDR3 is TGCAGCGTGACAGGAGAGAAATCCTACAATGAGCAGTTCTTC.

This chain joins TRBV5-1 and TRBJ1-4; tentatively, D is TRBD1 (5 bases). CDR3 size: 14 residues. Trimming cost V 7 bases and J 5 bases, with 15 bases left between them. Germline loops: CDR1 SGHRS, CDR2 YFSETQ. The CDR3 DNA follows: TGCGCCAGCCGCCCGAGGGGAGGAAATGAAAAACTGTTTTTT. This codes for CASRPRGGNEKLFF.

This clone came up once. The chain is built from TRBV6-5 and TRBJ1-2, with 10 bases that match TRBD1. The CDR3 consists of 14 residues. After removal of 8 bases from V and 8 bases from J, the junction contained 11 bases not matched to a gene. Germline V CDR1 and CDR2: MNHEY, SVGAGI. This CDR3 is CASGRDRGQGGYTF. The CDR3 coding sequence is TGTGCCAGCGGCAGAGACAGGGGGCAGGGAGGCTACACCTTC.

This chain connects TRBV27 to TRBJ1-5; perhaps TRBD1 as D (6 bases). This CDR3 has 16 amino acids. Germline assignment: CDR1 MNHEY and CDR2 SMNVEV (reference sequence). Trimming stripped 5 bases from V and 3 bases from J, with 17 bases between. The CDR3 DNA reads TGTGCCAGCAGTCCGAATCACAGGGTCTTCAATCAGCCCCAGCATTTT. It yields the protein CASSPNHRVFNQPQHF.

This clone showed up many times. This sequence joins TRBV11-2 and TRBJ2-5, with 11 bases fitting TRBD2. Germline V gene sequence: CDR1 SGHAT, CDR2 FQNNGV. The CDR3 sequence is 15 residues long. The J segment lost 5 bases and the V segment lost 5 bases, leaving 7 bases of the junction unmatched. CDR3 residues: CASSISGGAVETQYF. In DNA, the CDR3 is TGTGCCAGCAGCATTAGCGGGGGGGCCGTGGAGACCCAGTACTTC.

V usage is TRBV7-9 and J usage is TRBJ1-6; possible D gene TRBD1, 5 bases. Trimming took 2 bases from V and 7 from J, leaving 9 bases between them. CDR1 and CDR2 (germline): SEHNR, FQNEAQ (reference sequence). CDR3 length: 14 residues. The CDR3 region has the DNA TGTGCCAGCAGCTTACCCAGGGAAAATTCACCCCTCCACTTT. It specifies CASSLPRENSPLHF.

The V gene is TRBV11-2, the J gene TRBJ1-3; D is uncertain. The germline V gene has CDR1 SGHAT and CDR2 FQNNGV. The CDR3 runs 13 residues. With 0 bases removed from V and 4 bases from J, the gap between germline ends came to 4 bases. CDR3 nucleotide sequence: TGTGCCAGCAGCTTAGAGAGGGGAAACACCATATATTTT. Protein: CASSLERGNTIYF.

The chain couples TRBV11-2 to TRBJ1-1; 7 bases align to TRBD1. V dropped 5 bases and J dropped 4; count of bases not matched to a gene: 7. Germline CDR1 SGHAT, CDR2 FQNNGV. The CDR3 runs 14 residues. CDR3 region: CASSNTGQATEAFF. The CDR3 DNA sequence: TGTGCCAGCAGCAACACCGGACAGGCCACTGAAGCTTTCTTT.

Notes on this clone: This sample includes further DNA sequences coding for the same CDR3. This chain joins TRBV6-5 and TRBJ1-5; TRBD1 matches 7 bases. With 4 bases clipped from V and 5 bases from J, the junction kept 2 bases outside the gene matches. The CDR3 totals 13 residues. The V gene's germline CDR1 is MNHEY and CDR2 SVGAGI. Here the CDR3 reads CASSSDRDQPQHF. The CDR3 region has the DNA TGTGCCAGCAGTTCTGACAGGGATCAGCCCCAGCATTTT.

V gene TRBV5-8 combines with J gene TRBJ1-1, with 7 bases fitting TRBD1. Germline V lookup: CDR1 SGHTS, CDR2 YDEGEE. The CDR3 has 15 residues. V gave up 3 bases and J gave up 4 bases; unmatched junction bases: 9. CDR3: CASSSVGDSSTEAFF. The CDR3 region has the DNA TGTGCCAGCAGCTCGGTTGGGGACAGCTCCACTGAAGCTTTCTTT.

J is TRBJ2-5 and V is TRBV19, with 8 positions matching TRBD1. With V trimmed by 3 bases and J by 13 bases, 13 bases remained unmatched. Germline assignment: CDR1 LNHDA and CDR2 SQIVND (reference sequence). The CDR3 is 14 residues long. The CDR3 region is CASSIFGQGQLSYF. The CDR3 coding sequence is TGTGCCAGTAGTATTTTCGGACAGGGACAGCTCTCGTACTTC. The whole variable domain, remainder taken from reference TRBV19 and TRBJ2-5, is DGGITQSPKYLFRKEGQNVTLSCEQNLNHDAMYWYRQDPGQGLRLIYYSQIVNDFQKGDIAEGYSVSREKKESFPLTVTSAQKNPTAFYLCASSIFGQGQLSYFGPGTRLLVL.

The rearrangement uses TRBV2 and TRBJ1-1; TRBD1 aligns across 9 bases. From germline, CDR1 is SNHLY and CDR2 FYNNEI. CDR3 length: 15 amino acids. The V segment lost 2 bases and the J segment 6 bases; nucleotides outside the gene matches: 7. The CDR3 DNA is TGTGCCAGCAGTGAAAGGCGACAGGGGGATTCTGAAGCTTTCTTT. It translates to CASSERRQGDSEAFF.

J is TRBJ1-1 and V is TRBV29-1, with a weak D call TRBD1 (6 bases). V lost 0 bases, J lost 11 bases, and 10 bases lay in between. This CDR3 has 11 amino acids. CDR1 SQVTM and CDR2 ANQGSEA come from the germline V gene. The CDR3 is CSVEESGGAFF. Written as DNA, the CDR3 is TGCAGCGTTGAAGAGTCGGGGGGCGCTTTCTTT.

The chain uses TRBV5-4 and TRBJ2-3, with unresolved D. Trimming shortened V by 0 bases and J by 2 bases, and 10 bases separated the two germline ends. The CDR3 runs 15 residues. The germline gives CDR1 SGHNT, CDR2 YYREEE (reference sequence). The CDR3 region is CASSLASRSTDTQYF. CDR3 bases: TGTGCCAGCAGCTTGGCGTCCCGGTCCACAGATACGCAGTATTTT.

The chain is built from TRBV7-2 and TRBJ2-1, with D hard to call. The CDR3 sequence is 14 residues long. V was pared by 1 base and J by 7 bases, with 11 bases between. In germline, CDR1 is SGHTA, CDR2 FQGNSA. In nucleotides, the CDR3 is TGTGCCAGCAGCTTAGATCGCCTAGTTAATGAGCAGTTCTTC. Its translation: CASSLDRLVNEQFF.